This T cell receptor (beta chain) derives from a study of radiation and T cells in renal cell carcinoma. General observations from the study: In blood, top tumor clones expanded by 2 weeks, shrinking by 4. Without pretreatment biopsies, baseline tumor clonotype presence was undetermined.

Sequencing was performed with immunoSEQ multiplex PCR; in TCRdb, only in-frame clones are kept and a portion is missing. In the table there are roughly 90,000 clones, 85% of which are singletons. Germline-derived CDR1 and CDR2 are SEHNR and FQNEAQ (reference sequence). Unmatched junction bases numbered 4, after V lost 4 bases and J lost 3 bases. This CDR3 is 14 amino acids long. As for this clone: Antigen specificity is unknown.

Time point noted: blood 4 weeks post-SBRT, at nephrectomy. Indicated treatment: 15 Gy SBRT to primary tumor, nephrectomy 4 weeks later. Nephrectomy followed 15 Gy stereotactic body radiation by 4 weeks. The V gene is TRBV7-9, the J gene TRBJ2-5, with 8 bases fitting TRBD1. The sample consisted of blood, taken from a patient whose treatment included radiotherapy and nephrectomy. This TCR was recovered from a man over 45 with renal cell carcinoma. DNA for the CDR3: TGTGCCAGCAGCTCGACAGGGGTAAAAGAGACCCAGTACTTC. Its protein is CASSSTGVKETQYF.